One and the same sample provided the 30 T cell receptor beta chains below, sequenced in a study of response to subunit inactivated influenza vaccine. MiXCR, run by TCRdb on the RT-PCR reads, gives a single entry per CDR3 protein. The sample comprises fewer than 600,000 distinct CDR3 sequences, less than 7.5% of which are singletons, and around 12% rests with the top ten. The source was PBMCs from blood, collected 23 to 25 months after vaccination. Receptors originate from a man aged 50 to 69 who received an inactivated influenza vaccine.

The V call is TRBV7-2, the J call TRBJ1-5; no reliable D call. The CDR3 is 15 amino acids. In germline, CDR1 is SGHTA, CDR2 FQGNSA. V dropped 2 bases and J dropped 0 bases, with 8 bases sitting between them. CDR3 nucleotides: TGTGCCAGCAGCTTACAGGCTTATAGCAATCAGCCCCAGCATTTT. Translating gives CASSLQAYSNQPQHF.

At least ten counts were recorded for this clonotype. The J gene is TRBJ2-5, the V gene TRBV20-1, with no clear D. The CDR3 contains 16 residues. Germline assignment: CDR1 DFQATT and CDR2 SNEGSKA (reference sequence). Trimming pared 0 bases from V and 0 bases from J, leaving 14 bases between. The CDR3 nucleotides read TGCAGTGCTAGAGATCACGTGAGAGAGTACCAAGAGACCCAGTACTTC. It encodes CSARDHVREYQETQYF.

The V and J genes are TRBV29-1 and TRBJ2-1; 9 bases fit TRBD2. Trimming at V came to 2 bases and at J to 12 bases, leaving 8 bases not matched to a gene. There are 13 residues in the CDR3. Germline values: CDR1 SQVTM, CDR2 ANQGSEA. CDR3 nucleotides: TGCAGCGTTGAAAGACTAGCGGCCCCGGGGCAGTTCTTC. This translates into CSVERLAAPGQFF.

This chain joins TRBV6-5 and TRBJ2-1; weak D call: TRBD2 (5 bases). Per germline, CDR1 MNHEY and CDR2 SVGAGI. CDR3 size: 17 residues. The V gene lost 2 bases and the J gene lost 1 base, with 15 bases spanning the gap. DNA of the CDR3: TGTGCCAGCAGTTACGATCGTGGAGCGGTATCCTACAATGAGCAGTTCTTC. As protein: CASSYDRGAVSYNEQFF.

The sample holds many counts of this clonotype. This sequence joins TRBV5-1 and TRBJ2-3, with 7 nucleotides matching TRBD2. Germline assignment: CDR1 SGHRS and CDR2 YFSETQ. After removal of 4 bases from V and 0 bases from J, the junction contained 8 bases not matched to a gene. There are 16 residues in the CDR3. The DNA of the CDR3 is TGCGCCAGCAGCGCCTCTCCAGCGGGGAGCACAGATACGCAGTATTTT. It encodes CASSASPAGSTDTQYF.

A note on this clonotype: With a much larger clone just one base away, this may be a read error. The chain carries TRBV7-2 and TRBJ2-3; 7 nucleotides agree with TRBD2. Germline-derived CDR1 and CDR2 are SGHTA and FQGNSA. The CDR3 has 15 residues. V was clipped by 4 bases and J by 1 base; unmatched bases: 5. The CDR3 spells CASSSERGGTDTQYF. The CDR3, as DNA: TGTGCCAGCAGCTCCGAACGGGGGGGCACAGATACGCAGTATTTT.

This clonotype was picked up a small number of times. The rearrangement uses TRBV20-1 and TRBJ2-1; TRBD2 matches at 9 bases. V lost 3 bases and J lost 8; bases outside the gene matches: 8. Germline V gives CDR1 DFQATT, CDR2 SNEGSKA (reference sequence). This CDR3 has 14 residues. The CDR3 spells CSARGPGLAYEQFF. The CDR3 nucleotides are TGCAGTGCTAGGGGGCCGGGACTAGCCTATGAGCAGTTCTTC.

The chain has TRBV5-1 and TRBJ2-1, with TRBD1 as a possible D gene (6 bases). Germline-derived CDR1 and CDR2 are SGHRS and YFSETQ. The CDR3 is made up of 15 amino acids. V was clipped by 4 bases and J by 4 bases, with 15 bases between them. The CDR3 region is CASSPTGFQYNEQFF. CDR3 nucleotide sequence: TGCGCCAGCAGCCCTACAGGGTTCCAATACAATGAGCAGTTCTTC.

The J gene is TRBJ2-5, the V gene TRBV20-1, with 9 bases matching TRBD2. Trimming at V came to 5 bases and at J to 4 bases, leaving 5 bases not matched to a gene. Germline-derived CDR1 and CDR2 are DFQATT and SNEGSKA (reference sequence). The CDR3 is 13 amino acids. The CDR3 bases are TGCAGTGCTGGGGGACTAGCATTAGAGACCCAGTACTTC. It is translated as CSAGGLALETQYF.

This clonotype was counted between two and nine times. The gene calls are TRBV11-2 and TRBJ2-3; possibly TRBD1 for D (6 bases). The CDR3 runs 19 residues. With 3 bases removed from V and 6 bases from J, the gap between germline ends came to 28 bases. CDR1 SGHAT and CDR2 FQNNGV come from the germline V gene. The CDR3 here is CASSFSTRTAYYGGDTQYF. CDR3 coding DNA: TGTGCCAGCAGCTTTTCTACACGGACAGCCTACTATGGTGGTGATACGCAGTATTTT.

V and J are TRBV5-1 and TRBJ1-5; possible D gene TRBD1, 6 bases. The V end lost 0 bases, the J end lost 7 bases, and 14 bases lay between the germline ends. The CDR3 contains 15 residues. CDR1 and CDR2 (germline): SGHRS, YFSETQ. The chain's CDR3 is CASSLGGGEGQPQHF. For the CDR3, the DNA is TGCGCCAGCAGCTTGGGGGGGGGCGAAGGGCAGCCCCAGCATTTT.

The chain recombines TRBV5-1 with TRBJ1-1; 12 bases agree with TRBD1. The germline V gene encodes CDR1 SGHRS and CDR2 YFSETQ. CDR3 size: 17 residues. The V and J ends lost 0 bases and 5 bases, in that order; junction bases with no gene match: 8. As DNA, the CDR3 is TGCGCCAGCAGCTTGGTTTGGGGACAGGGGGCAGGAACTGAAGCTTTCTTT. This sequence encodes CASSLVWGQGAGTEAFF.

This clonotype has only a few counts. The chain links TRBV5-5 to TRBJ2-4; D perhaps matches TRBD2 (5 bases). From germline, CDR1 is SGHKS and CDR2 YYEKEE (reference sequence). V gave up 7 bases and J gave up 3 bases, with 20 bases separating them. The CDR3 has 16 amino acids. In DNA, the CDR3 is TGTGCCAGCTGCCGCTGGATCAACGAGGGCAAAAACATTCAGTACTTC. Residues: CASCRWINEGKNIQYF. The variable domain in full, with the rest retrieved from reference TRBV5-5 and TRBJ2-4, is DAGVTQSPTHLIKTRGQQVTLRCSPISGHKSVSWYQQVLGQGPQFIFQYYEKEERGRGNFPDRFSARQFPNYSSELNVNALLLGDSALYLCASCRWINEGKNIQYFGAGTRLSVL.

This clonotype was recorded at least ten times. This sequence joins TRBV4-2 and TRBJ2-7, with a weak D call TRBD2 (6 bases). The germline gives CDR1 LGHNA, CDR2 YNFKEQ. V was trimmed by 1 base and J by 7 bases, leaving 14 bases between them. CDR3 size: 14 residues. The CDR3 protein is CASSQVGVRGEQYF. The CDR3, as DNA: TGTGCCAGCAGCCAAGTAGGCGTACGGGGGGAGCAGTACTTC.

The chain combines TRBV20-1 with TRBJ2-7; tentatively, D is TRBD1 (6 bases). Germline CDR1 is DFQATT and CDR2 is SNEGSKA (reference sequence). Trimming took off 0 bases at V and 1 base at J, with 10 bases between the two ends. The CDR3 is 14 residues long. CDR3 nucleotide sequence: TGCAGTGCTAGAGAACAGGGCCGTTCCTACGAGCAGTACTTC. It specifies CSAREQGRSYEQYF.

This clonotype was observed many times. This sequence joins TRBV10-3 and TRBJ1-6, with D unresolved. Germline V CDR1 and CDR2: ENHRY, SYGVKD. Between the trimmed V and J ends, which lost 10 bases and 4 bases, there was a span of 14 bases. This CDR3 has 14 residues. The CDR3 nucleotides are TGTGCCACCCAAGCGGGAACATATAATTCACCCCTCCACTTT. Translating gives CATQAGTYNSPLHF.

V is TRBV28 and J is TRBJ1-2; D is undetermined. The V end lost 1 base, the J end lost 6 bases, and 6 bases lay between the germline ends. This CDR3 region has 12 residues. Per the germline V gene, CDR1 is MDHEN and CDR2 is SYDVKM. The CDR3 sequence is CASSLFGHGYTF. The CDR3 DNA follows: TGTGCCAGCAGTTTATTCGGACATGGCTACACCTTC.

The chain carries TRBV6-1 and TRBJ2-5, with 7 positions matching TRBD1. The trim removed 6 bases at V and 1 base at J, leaving 2 bases unmatched. CDR1 and CDR2 from the germline V gene are MNHNS and SASEGT. There are 13 residues in the CDR3. The CDR3 region is CASRQGPQETQYF. CDR3 nucleotide sequence: TGTGCCAGCAGACAGGGGCCCCAAGAGACCCAGTACTTC.

This clonotype came up many times. The V and J genes are TRBV29-1 and TRBJ1-1; no clear D. Trimming cost V 4 bases and J 8 bases, with 8 bases left between them. This CDR3 is 10 amino acids long. Germline-derived CDR1 and CDR2 are SQVTM and ANQGSEA. The CDR3, as DNA: TGCAGCGTTGTTCTTGGGGAAGCTTTCTTT. It encodes CSVVLGEAFF.

This clonotype was detected a few times. The J gene is TRBJ2-3, the V gene TRBV6-1; D possibly matches TRBD1 or TRBD2 (6 bases each). Germline V gives CDR1 MNHNS, CDR2 SASEGT. This CDR3 is built from 16 residues. V was pared by 2 bases and J by 4 bases, with 16 bases between. DNA of the CDR3: TGTGCCAGCAGTGAAAAACCGAGGGGGGTATCAGATACGCAGTATTTT. Translated: CASSEKPRGVSDTQYF.

This clonotype appeared a few times. The chain carries TRBV5-1 and TRBJ2-5; no reliable D call. The germline V gene encodes CDR1 SGHRS and CDR2 YFSETQ. The CDR3 has 14 residues. The germline V and J ends were trimmed by 4 bases and 1 base, with 11 bases remaining between them. CDR3 amino acids: CASSQSQTQETQYF. Written as DNA, the CDR3 is TGCGCCAGCAGCCAAAGCCAGACCCAAGAGACCCAGTACTTC. Full variable domain (missing parts from reference TRBV5-1 and TRBJ2-5): KAGVTQTPRYLIKTRGQQVTLSCSPISGHRSVSWYQQTPGQGLQFLFEYFSETQRNKGNFPGRFSGRQFSNSRSEMNVSTLELGDSALYLCASSQSQTQETQYFGPGTRLLVL.

This clonotype has more than one count but fewer than ten. The rearrangement uses TRBV11-2 and TRBJ1-6; unclear D gene. This CDR3 has 14 amino acids. In germline, CDR1 is SGHAT, CDR2 FQNNGV. V lost 1 base, J lost 7 bases, and 8 bases lay in between. Here the CDR3 reads CASSLVLFNSPLHF. In DNA form, the CDR3 reads TGTGCCAGCAGCTTAGTTCTTTTCAATTCACCCCTCCACTTT.

V is TRBV6-2 or TRBV6-3 and J is TRBJ2-5; D is unresolved. Germline V CDR1 and CDR2: MNHEY, SVGEGT. CDR3 length equals 12 residues. V was shortened by 3 bases and J by 14 bases, with 16 bases between the two germline ends. For the CDR3, the DNA is TGTGCCAGCAGTTATGTCAACTTCCATCCCTACTTC. Its protein is CASSYVNFHPYF.

This clonotype was observed once. V gene TRBV20-1 combines with J gene TRBJ2-7; 7 positions agree with TRBD2. Trimming took 6 bases from V and 2 from J; bases not matched to a gene: 10. The CDR3 covers 14 residues. Germline V gives CDR1 DFQATT, CDR2 SNEGSKA (reference sequence). CDR3 sequence (DNA): TGCAGTGCAAACTCCGGGACTATCCCCTACGAGCAGTACTTC. Its protein is CSANSGTIPYEQYF.

This clonotype was counted only a few times. This chain links TRBV6-1 with TRBJ2-7, with 9 nucleotides matching TRBD1. Germline CDR1 reads MNHNS; CDR2 reads SASEGT. Trimming cost V 5 bases and J 3 bases; bases outside gene matches: 8. This CDR3 has 15 amino acids. The CDR3 sequence is CASSRTGTGYYEQYF. The CDR3 DNA reads as TGTGCCAGCAGTCGAACCGGGACAGGGTACTACGAGCAGTACTTC.

This clonotype came up many times. The rearrangement links TRBV5-6 to TRBJ2-1; 7 nucleotides match TRBD1. The CDR3 spans 16 residues. V lost 3 bases, J lost 0 bases, and 6 bases stayed unmatched. Per germline, CDR1 SGHDT and CDR2 YYEEEE. The CDR3 DNA reads as TGTGCCAGCAGCTCAGTCCGGGACAGCTCCTACAATGAGCAGTTCTTC. Translation gives CASSSVRDSSYNEQFF.

The chain uses TRBV3-1 and TRBJ2-2; 11 positions agree with TRBD2. Germline trimming cut 3 bases from V and 1 base from J; bases unmatched to any gene: 1. The CDR3 covers 16 residues. Per the germline V gene, CDR1 is LGHDT and CDR2 is YNNKEL (reference sequence). This CDR3 reads CASSQGTSGNTGELFF. The CDR3 region has the DNA TGTGCCAGCAGCCAGGGGACTAGCGGGAACACCGGGGAGCTGTTTTTT.

The V gene is TRBV10-3, the J gene TRBJ2-3, with 16 bases fitting TRBD2. The CDR3 contains 18 residues. Germline V gene sequence: CDR1 ENHRY, CDR2 SYGVKD. The V and J ends lost 6 bases and 5 bases, in that order; junction bases with no gene match: 11. This CDR3 is CAIRTGLAGGQSGDTQYF. As DNA, the CDR3 is TGTGCCATCAGGACGGGACTAGCGGGGGGGCAGAGCGGAGATACGCAGTATTTT.

The sample holds a few counts of this clonotype. This chain links TRBV15 with TRBJ2-1; the D is unclear. Germline lookup yields CDR1 LNHNV and CDR2 YYDKDF (reference sequence). CDR3 length: 14 residues. V was trimmed by 1 base and J by 5 bases, leaving 9 bases between them. CDR3 in amino acids: CATSRVSTDNEQFF. CDR3 bases: TGTGCCACCAGCAGAGTCTCGACGGACAATGAGCAGTTCTTC.

This clonotype was observed a few times. Here the CDR3 DNA reads TGTGCCTCAACCCCAGCGGGGGCCCTCACCGGGGAGCTGTTTTTT. This sequence encodes CASTPAGALTGELFF. The chain joins TRBV12-3 or TRBV12-4 to TRBJ2-2; TRBD2 agrees at 8 bases. This CDR3 has 15 residues. V shed 11 bases and J 4 bases; nucleotides not matched to a gene: 12.